This T cell receptor beta chain was recovered during a study of T cells and Merkel cell carcinoma outcomes. Assay used: immunoSEQ multiplex PCR; TCRdb lists only in-frame clones, some missing. Of about 490 clones in the sample, around nine tenths were seen once. Worth noting for this clone: As yet, its antigen is unknown.

Whole-study results and caveats: In Merkel cell carcinoma, repertoire and T-cell density reportedly predicted outcomes.

The CDR3 covers 16 residues. The germline CDR1 and CDR2 sequences are LGHNA and YNFKEQ. The ends lost 5 bases at V and 4 bases at J; junction bases unmatched: 7. The gene calls are TRBV4-2 and TRBJ2-5; 13 bases are shared with TRBD2. The sequenced material came from tumor tissue from Merkel cell carcinoma. This clonotype was sampled from a human donor with Merkel cell carcinoma. The CDR3 spells CASSFKLAGGTETQYF. The CDR3, as DNA: TGTGCCAGCAGCTTCAAACTAGCGGGAGGGACAGAGACCCAGTACTTC.